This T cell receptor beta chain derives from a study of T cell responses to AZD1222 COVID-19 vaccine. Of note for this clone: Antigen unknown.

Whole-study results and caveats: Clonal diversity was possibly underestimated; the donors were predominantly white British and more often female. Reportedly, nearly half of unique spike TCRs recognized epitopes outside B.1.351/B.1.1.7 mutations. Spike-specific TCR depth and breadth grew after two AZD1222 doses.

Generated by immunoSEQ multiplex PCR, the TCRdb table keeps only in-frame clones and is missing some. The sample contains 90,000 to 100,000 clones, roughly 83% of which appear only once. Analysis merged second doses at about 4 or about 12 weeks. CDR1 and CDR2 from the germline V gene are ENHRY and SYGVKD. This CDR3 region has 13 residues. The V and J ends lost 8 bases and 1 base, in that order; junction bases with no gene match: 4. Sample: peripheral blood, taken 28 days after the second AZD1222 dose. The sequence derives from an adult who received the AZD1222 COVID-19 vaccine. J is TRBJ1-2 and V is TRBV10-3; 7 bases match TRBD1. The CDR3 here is CAIRDRLNYGYTF. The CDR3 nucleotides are TGTGCCATCCGGGACAGACTTAACTATGGCTACACCTTC.